The T cell receptor beta chain under discussion was sequenced for a study of CD8+CD57+ T cells in acquired aplastic anemia (dated by TCRdb to the late 2010s). Describing the broader study: Extracted DNA from sorted CD4+ and CD8+ cells averaged 3.2 ug, ranging from roughly 0.2 to 30 ug. Healthy donor samples averaged around 10 million reads for CD4+ and under 14 million for CD8+ cells. Paper-wide results and their limitations: Roughly 30 CD8+ CDR3 sequences were shared between patients and controls but appeared highly expressed in patients and within their immunodominant clones. CD8+ Simpson's diversity did not differ significantly between patients and healthy controls (P=0.060).

Profiling of TCR beta VDJ combinations and CDR3 sequences used genomic DNA as the template. TCR repertoire sequencing was run on an Illumina HiSeq 2000. As for the original processing: Repertoires were assessed using TRBV/TRBJ rearrangement plots, CDR3 size and DJ length profiles, and Simpson's diversity index. The most abundant DNA sequence in the deep sequencing data was defined as the immunodominant clone. CDR3 amino acid sequences were checked for sharing between subjects and were compared against published repertoires and the VDJdb database. TCRdb reprocessed the public reads (quality trimming at Q25 with fastp, clone calling with MiXCR) and kept in-frame beta chains. Every distinct CDR3 protein forms one entry, paired with its most common genes and DNA. The V and J calls shown here were made by TCRdb, not taken from the authors' results. A total of roughly 64,000 distinct CDR3 sequences appear in this sample, roughly 54% of them only once. The ten largest account for under 2.5% of the sample.

The study deep-sequenced TCR repertoires of sorted CD4+ and CD8+ blood T cells from severe aplastic anemia patients and healthy subjects. Ficoll-Paque density gradient centrifugation was used to isolate peripheral blood mononuclear cells. Before DNA was extracted, CD4+ and CD8+ T cells were sorted using either FACS or magnetic beads. This clonotype was detected many times. The antigen it binds to is not known. No per-base quality is available; no much larger clone lies one base away. The CDR3 measures 15 amino acids from cysteine to phenylalanine. Only the CDR3 region is kept as DNA, spanning 45 bases read in frame from base 1. Trimming costs V 6 bases and J 0 bases, and their ends lie 15 bases apart. The germline V gene provides CDR1 SNHLY and CDR2 FYNNEI.

Rearrangement joined TRBV2 to TRBJ2-7; the D region may be TRBD1 or TRBD2, each matching 6 bases equally. This clonotype originated in a human donor in good health, serving as a control. The specimen was sorted CD4+, CD8+, or CD8+CD57+ T cells (not recorded which) from PBMCs. This receptor has the CDR3 CASRPGGPSSYEQYF. In nucleotide form, the sequence is TGTGCCAGCAGACCCGGGGGCCCTAGCTCCTACGAGCAGTACTTC.